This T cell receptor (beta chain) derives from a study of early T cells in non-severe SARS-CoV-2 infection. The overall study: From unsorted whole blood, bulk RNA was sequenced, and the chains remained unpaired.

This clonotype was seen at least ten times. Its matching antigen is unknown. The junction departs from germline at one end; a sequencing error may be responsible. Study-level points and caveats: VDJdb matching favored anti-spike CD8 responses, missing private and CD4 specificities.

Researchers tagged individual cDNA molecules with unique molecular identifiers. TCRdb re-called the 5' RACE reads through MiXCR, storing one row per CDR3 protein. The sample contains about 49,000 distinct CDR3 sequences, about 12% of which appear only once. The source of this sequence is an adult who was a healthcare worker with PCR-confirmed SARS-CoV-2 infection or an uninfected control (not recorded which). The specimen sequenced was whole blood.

CDR3 bases: TGTGCTAGCAGCGTTGACTTCGGCGGGGAGCTGTTTTTT. Its protein product is CASSVDFGGELFF. The chain is built from TRBV7-7 and TRBJ2-2; D is unclear. This CDR3 region has 13 residues. Germline values: CDR1 SSHAT, CDR2 FNYEAQ (reference sequence).